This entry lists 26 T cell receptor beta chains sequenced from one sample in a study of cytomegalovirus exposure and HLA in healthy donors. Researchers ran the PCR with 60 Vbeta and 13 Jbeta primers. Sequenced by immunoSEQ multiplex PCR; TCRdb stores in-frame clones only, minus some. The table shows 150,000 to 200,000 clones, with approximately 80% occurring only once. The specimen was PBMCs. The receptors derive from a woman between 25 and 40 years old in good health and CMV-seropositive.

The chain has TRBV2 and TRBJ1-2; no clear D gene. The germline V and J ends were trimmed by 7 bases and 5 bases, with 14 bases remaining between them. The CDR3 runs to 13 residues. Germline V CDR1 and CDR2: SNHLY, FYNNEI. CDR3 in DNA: TGTGCCAGCATTTTCGAACTGAGGTATGGCTACACCTTC. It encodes CASIFELRYGYTF. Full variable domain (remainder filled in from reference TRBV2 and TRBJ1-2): EPEVTQTPSHQVTQMGQEVILRCVPISNHLYFYWYRQILGQKVEFLVSFYNNEISEKSEIFDDQFSVERPDGSNFTLKIRSTKLEDSAMYFCASIFELRYGYTFGSGTRLTVV.

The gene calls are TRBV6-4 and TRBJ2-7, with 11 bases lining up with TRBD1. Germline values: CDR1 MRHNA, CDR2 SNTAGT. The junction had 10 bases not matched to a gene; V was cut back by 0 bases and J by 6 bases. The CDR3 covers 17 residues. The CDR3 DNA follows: TGTGCCAGCAGTGACTCGAGTGGGACAGGGGGAATTAGCGAGCAGTACTTC. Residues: CASSDSSGTGGISEQYF.

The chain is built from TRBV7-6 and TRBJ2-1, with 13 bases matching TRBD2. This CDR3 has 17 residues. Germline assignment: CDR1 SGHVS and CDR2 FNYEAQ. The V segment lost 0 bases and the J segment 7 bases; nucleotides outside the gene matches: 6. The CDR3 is CASSLAWTSGGPNEQFF. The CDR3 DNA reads TGTGCCAGCAGCTTAGCGTGGACTAGCGGGGGTCCGAATGAGCAGTTCTTC.

The chain's CDR3 is CASSFGGLAGEGEQYF. CDR3 DNA sequence: TGTGCCAGCAGTTTCGGGGGACTAGCGGGAGAGGGCGAGCAGTACTTC. The rearrangement joins TRBV27 to TRBJ2-7; TRBD2 matches at 14 bases. The CDR3 length is 16 residues. Germline V gives CDR1 MNHEY, CDR2 SMNVEV (reference sequence). V trimming: 3 bases; J trimming: 6 bases; junction bases outside the gene matches: 7.

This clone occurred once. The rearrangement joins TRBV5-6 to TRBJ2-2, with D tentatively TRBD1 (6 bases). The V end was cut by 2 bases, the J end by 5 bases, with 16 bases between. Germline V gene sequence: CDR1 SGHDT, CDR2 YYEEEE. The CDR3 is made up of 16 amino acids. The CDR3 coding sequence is TGTGCCAGCAGCTTACTTCCAGGGGTCGTTACCGGGGAGCTGTTTTTT. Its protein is CASSLLPGVVTGELFF.

CDR3 DNA sequence: TGTGCCAGCGTAGACTTAGCGGGAGAGGTTGGTGAGCAGTTCTTC. Protein sequence: CASVDLAGEVGEQFF. The V gene is TRBV27, the J gene TRBJ2-1; 9 positions agree with TRBD2. CDR3 length equals 15 residues. Germline CDR1 reads MNHEY; CDR2 reads SMNVEV (reference sequence). Losses at the gene ends were 8 bases for V and 9 bases for J; bases not matched to a gene: 14.

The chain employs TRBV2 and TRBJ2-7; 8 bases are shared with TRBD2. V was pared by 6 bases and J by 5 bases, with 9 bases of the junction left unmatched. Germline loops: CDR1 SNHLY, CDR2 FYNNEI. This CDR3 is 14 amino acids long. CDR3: CASRKWTSPDEQYF. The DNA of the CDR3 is TGTGCCAGCAGGAAATGGACTAGCCCCGACGAGCAGTACTTC.

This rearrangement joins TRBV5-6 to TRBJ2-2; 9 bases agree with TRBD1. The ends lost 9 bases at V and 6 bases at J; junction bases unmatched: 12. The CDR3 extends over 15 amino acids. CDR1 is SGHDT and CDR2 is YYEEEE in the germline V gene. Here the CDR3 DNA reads TGTGCCACCTTAGAGACAGGGGGATTCGCCGGGGAGCTGTTTTTT. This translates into CATLETGGFAGELFF.

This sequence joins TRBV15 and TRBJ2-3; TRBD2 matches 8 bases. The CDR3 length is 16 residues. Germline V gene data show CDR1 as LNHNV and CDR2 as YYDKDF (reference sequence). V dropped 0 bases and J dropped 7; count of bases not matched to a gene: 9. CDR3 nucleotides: TGTGCCACCAGCAGAGATCGGCAGCGGGAGACGAATACGCAGTATTTT. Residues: CATSRDRQRETNTQYF.

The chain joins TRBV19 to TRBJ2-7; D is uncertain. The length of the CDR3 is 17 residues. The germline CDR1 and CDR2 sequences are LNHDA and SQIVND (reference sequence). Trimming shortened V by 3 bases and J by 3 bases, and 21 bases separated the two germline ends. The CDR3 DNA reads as TGTGCCAGTAGTATCTCATCACGGCGAGGAAGCCTCTACGAGCAGTACTTC. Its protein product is CASSISSRRGSLYEQYF.

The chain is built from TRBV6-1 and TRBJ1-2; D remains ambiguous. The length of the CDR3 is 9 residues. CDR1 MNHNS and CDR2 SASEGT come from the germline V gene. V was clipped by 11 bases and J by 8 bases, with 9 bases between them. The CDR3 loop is CAASLGYTF. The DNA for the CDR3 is TGTGCCGCCAGTTTGGGCTACACCTTC.

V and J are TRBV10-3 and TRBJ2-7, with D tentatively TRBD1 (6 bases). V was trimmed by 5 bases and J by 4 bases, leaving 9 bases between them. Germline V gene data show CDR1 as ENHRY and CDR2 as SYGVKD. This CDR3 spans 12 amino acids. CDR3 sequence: CAISQGQYEQYF. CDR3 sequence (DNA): TGTGCCATCAGTCAAGGACAGTACGAGCAGTACTTC.

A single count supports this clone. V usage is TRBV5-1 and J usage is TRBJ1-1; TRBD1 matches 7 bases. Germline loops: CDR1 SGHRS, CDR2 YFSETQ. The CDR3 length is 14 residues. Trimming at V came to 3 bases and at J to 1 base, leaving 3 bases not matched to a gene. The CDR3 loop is CASSYGQENTEAFF. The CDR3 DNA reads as TGCGCCAGCAGCTACGGACAGGAGAACACTGAAGCTTTCTTT.

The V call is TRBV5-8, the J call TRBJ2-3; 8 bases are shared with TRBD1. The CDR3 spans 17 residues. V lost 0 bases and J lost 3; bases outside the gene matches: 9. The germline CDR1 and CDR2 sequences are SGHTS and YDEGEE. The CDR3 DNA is TGTGCCAGCAGCTTGGTGTTTGGGACAGGTGGAACAGATACGCAGTATTTT. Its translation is CASSLVFGTGGTDTQYF.

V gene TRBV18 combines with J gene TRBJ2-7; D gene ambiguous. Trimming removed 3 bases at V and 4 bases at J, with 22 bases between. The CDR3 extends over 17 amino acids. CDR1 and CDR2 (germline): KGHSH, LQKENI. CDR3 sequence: CASSPKNPSSWAYEQYF. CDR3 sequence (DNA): TGTGCCAGCTCACCCAAAAACCCAAGCTCCTGGGCTTACGAGCAGTACTTC.

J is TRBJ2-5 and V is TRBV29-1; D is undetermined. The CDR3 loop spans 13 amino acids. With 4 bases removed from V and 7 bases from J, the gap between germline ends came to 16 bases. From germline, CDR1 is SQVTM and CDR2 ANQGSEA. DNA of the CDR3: TGCAGCGTTGGGTTTTCGACTCGCGCGACCCAGTACTTC. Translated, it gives CSVGFSTRATQYF.

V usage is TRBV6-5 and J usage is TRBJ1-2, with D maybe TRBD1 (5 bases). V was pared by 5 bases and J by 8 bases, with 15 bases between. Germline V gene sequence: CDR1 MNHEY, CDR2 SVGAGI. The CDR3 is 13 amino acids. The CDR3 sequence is CASSIGGRGGYTF. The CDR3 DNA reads TGTGCCAGCAGTATTGGGGGGAGGGGAGGCTACACCTTC.

Written as DNA, the CDR3 is TGTGCCAGCAGCTTAATGGCCCGCGGACACCCGAACACTGAAGCTTTCTTT. It encodes CASSLMARGHPNTEAFF. V gene TRBV7-3 combines with J gene TRBJ1-1, with D perhaps TRBD1 (5 bases). CDR3 length equals 17 residues. The V gene lost 1 base and the J gene lost 1 base, with 16 bases spanning the gap. Germline lookup yields CDR1 SGHTA and CDR2 FQGTGA.

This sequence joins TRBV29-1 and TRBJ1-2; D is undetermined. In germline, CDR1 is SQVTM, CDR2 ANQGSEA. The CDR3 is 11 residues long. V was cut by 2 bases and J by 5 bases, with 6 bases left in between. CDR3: CSVESEYGYTF. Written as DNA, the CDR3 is TGCAGCGTTGAATCAGAATATGGCTACACCTTC. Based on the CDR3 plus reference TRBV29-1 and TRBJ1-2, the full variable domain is SAVISQKPSRDICQRGTSLTIQCQVDSQVTMMFWYRQQPGQSLTLIATANQGSEATYESGFVIDKFPISRPNLTFSTLTVSNMSPEDSSIYLCSVESEYGYTFGSGTRLTVV.

This chain's CDR3 is CASSRYPSTDTQYF. The CDR3 DNA follows: TGTGCCAGCAGTCGGTACCCAAGCACAGATACGCAGTATTTT. The chain combines TRBV6-1 with TRBJ2-3; D not certain. Germline assignment: CDR1 MNHNS and CDR2 SASEGT. V lost 5 bases and J 0 bases, leaving 9 bases between the germline ends. This CDR3 contains 14 residues.

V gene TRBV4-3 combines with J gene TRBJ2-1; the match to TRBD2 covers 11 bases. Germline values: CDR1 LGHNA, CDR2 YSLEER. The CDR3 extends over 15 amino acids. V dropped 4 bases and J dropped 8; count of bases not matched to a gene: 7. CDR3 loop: CASSRLAGGPDEQFF. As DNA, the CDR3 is TGCGCCAGCAGCCGGCTAGCGGGGGGCCCGGATGAGCAGTTCTTC.

This CDR3 reads CASSPRPYRDKGNTEAFF. Here the CDR3 DNA reads TGTGCCAGCAGCCCTAGACCCTACCGGGACAAGGGGAACACTGAAGCTTTCTTT. The chain carries TRBV7-2 and TRBJ1-1, with D possibly being TRBD1 (6 bases). This CDR3 has 18 residues. Trimming removed 5 bases from V and 1 base from J, with 23 bases in between. Germline values: CDR1 SGHTA, CDR2 FQGNSA.

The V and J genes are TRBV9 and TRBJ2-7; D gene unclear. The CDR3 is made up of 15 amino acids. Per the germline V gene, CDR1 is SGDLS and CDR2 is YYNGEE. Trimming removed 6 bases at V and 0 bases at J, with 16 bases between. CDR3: CASKPLWRSSYEQYF. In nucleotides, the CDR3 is TGTGCCAGCAAACCCCTATGGCGGAGCTCCTACGAGCAGTACTTC.

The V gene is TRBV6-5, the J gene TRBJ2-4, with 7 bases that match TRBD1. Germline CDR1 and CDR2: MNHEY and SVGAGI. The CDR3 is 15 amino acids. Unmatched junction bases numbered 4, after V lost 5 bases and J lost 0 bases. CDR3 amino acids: CASSRDSLAKNIQYF. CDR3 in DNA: TGTGCCAGCAGTCGGGACAGCCTAGCCAAAAACATTCAGTACTTC.

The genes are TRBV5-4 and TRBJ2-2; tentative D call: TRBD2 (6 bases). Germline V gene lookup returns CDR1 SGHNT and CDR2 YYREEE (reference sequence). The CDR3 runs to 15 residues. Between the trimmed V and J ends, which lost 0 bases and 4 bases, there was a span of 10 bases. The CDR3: CASSLAAGTTGELFF. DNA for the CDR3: TGTGCCAGCAGCTTGGCAGCGGGTACCACCGGGGAGCTGTTTTTT.

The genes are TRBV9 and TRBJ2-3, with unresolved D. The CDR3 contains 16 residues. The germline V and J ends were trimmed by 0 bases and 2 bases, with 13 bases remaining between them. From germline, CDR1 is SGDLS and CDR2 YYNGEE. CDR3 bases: TGTGCCAGCAGCGTAGAGGCGGTTACTTACACAGATACGCAGTATTTT. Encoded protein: CASSVEAVTYTDTQYF.